This T cell receptor (beta chain) was sequenced in a study of T cell responses to AZD1222 COVID-19 vaccine. The table lists this clone with a count of one. The CDR3 has 12 amino acids. Germline loops: CDR1 KGHSH, CDR2 LQKENI. Deletions cut 3 bases from V and 7 bases from J, with 6 bases between. Method: immunoSEQ multiplex PCR; TCRdb's copy keeps in-frame clones and lacks some. The sample lists about 120,000 clones, roughly nine tenths occurring once. This receptor was taken from an adult in good health. The specimen comprised peripheral blood, sampled on day 0 of AZD1222 vaccination. This chain uses TRBV18 with TRBJ1-4; no reliable D call. CDR3 in DNA: TGTGCCAGCTCACCCCTCGGTGAAAAACTGTTTTTT. Protein sequence: CASSPLGEKLFF.